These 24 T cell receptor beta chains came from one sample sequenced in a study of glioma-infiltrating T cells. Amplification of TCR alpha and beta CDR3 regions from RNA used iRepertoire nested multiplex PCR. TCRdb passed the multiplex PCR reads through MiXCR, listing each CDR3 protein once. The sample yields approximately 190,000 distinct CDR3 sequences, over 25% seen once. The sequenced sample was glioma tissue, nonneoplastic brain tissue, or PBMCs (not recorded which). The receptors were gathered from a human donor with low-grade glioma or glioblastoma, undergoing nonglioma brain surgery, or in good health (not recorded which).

The CDR3 reads CSARDDRRTSGLSQESSSYNEQFF. DNA for the CDR3: TGCAGTGCTAGAGATGACAGGCGGACTAGCGGCCTGTCCCAAGAATCGAGCTCCTACAATGAGCAGTTCTTC. The chain is built from TRBV20-1 and TRBJ2-1, with 10 bases lining up with TRBD2. Per the germline V gene, CDR1 is DFQATT and CDR2 is SNEGSKA (reference sequence). The CDR3 length is 24 residues. Trimming at V came to 0 bases and at J to 0 bases, leaving 26 bases not matched to a gene.

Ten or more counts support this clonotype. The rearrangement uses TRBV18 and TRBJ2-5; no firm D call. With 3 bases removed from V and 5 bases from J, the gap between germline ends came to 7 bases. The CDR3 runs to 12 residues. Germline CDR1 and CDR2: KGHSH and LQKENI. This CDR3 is CASSPMRETQYF. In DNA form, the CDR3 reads TGTGCCAGCTCACCGATGCGGGAGACCCAGTACTTC. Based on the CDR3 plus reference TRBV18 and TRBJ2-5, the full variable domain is NAGVMQNPRHLVRRRGQEARLRCSPMKGHSHVYWYRQLPEEGLKFMVYLQKENIIDESGMPKERFSAEFPKEGPSILRIQQVVRGDSAAYFCASSPMRETQYFGPGTRLLVL.

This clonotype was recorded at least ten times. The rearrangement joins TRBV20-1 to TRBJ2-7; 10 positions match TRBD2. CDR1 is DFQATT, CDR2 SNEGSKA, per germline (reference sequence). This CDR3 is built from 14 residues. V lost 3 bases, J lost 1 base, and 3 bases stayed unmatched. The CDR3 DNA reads TGCAGTGCTAGGGGACTAGCGAGTTCCTACGAGCAGTACTTC. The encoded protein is CSARGLASSYEQYF.

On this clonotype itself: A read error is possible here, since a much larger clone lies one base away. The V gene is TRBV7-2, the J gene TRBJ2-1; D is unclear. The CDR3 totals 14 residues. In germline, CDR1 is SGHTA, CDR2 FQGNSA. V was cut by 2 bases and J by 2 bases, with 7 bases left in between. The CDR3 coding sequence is TGTGCCAGCAGCTTAATGGAGACCTACAATGAGCAGTTCTTC. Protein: CASSLMETYNEQFF.

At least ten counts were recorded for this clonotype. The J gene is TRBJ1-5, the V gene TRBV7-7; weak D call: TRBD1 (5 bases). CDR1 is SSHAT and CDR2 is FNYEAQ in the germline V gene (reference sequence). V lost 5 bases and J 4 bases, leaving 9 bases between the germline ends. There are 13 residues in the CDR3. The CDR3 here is CASSRGENQPQHF. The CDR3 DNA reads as TGTGCCAGCAGCCGAGGGGAGAATCAGCCCCAGCATTTT.

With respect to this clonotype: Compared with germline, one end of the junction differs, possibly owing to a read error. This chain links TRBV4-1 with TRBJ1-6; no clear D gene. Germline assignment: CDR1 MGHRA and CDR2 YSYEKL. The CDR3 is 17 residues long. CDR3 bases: TGCGCCAGCGGCCAATATGTGCTCAGTTGGAATCATTCACCCCTCCACTTT. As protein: CASGQYVLSWNHSPLHF.

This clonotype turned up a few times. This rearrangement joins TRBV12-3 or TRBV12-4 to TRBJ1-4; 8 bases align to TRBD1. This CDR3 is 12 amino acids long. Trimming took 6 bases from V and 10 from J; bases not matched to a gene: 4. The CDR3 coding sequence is TGTGCCAGCAGCCACAGGGGGGGAAAACTGTTTTTT. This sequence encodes CASSHRGGKLFF.

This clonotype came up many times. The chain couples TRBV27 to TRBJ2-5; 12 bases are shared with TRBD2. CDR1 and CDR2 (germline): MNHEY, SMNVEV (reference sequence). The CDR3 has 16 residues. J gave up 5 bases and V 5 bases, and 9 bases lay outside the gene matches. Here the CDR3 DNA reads TGTGCCAGCAGTACCCTAGCGGGAGGGGATCGTGAGACCCAGTACTTC. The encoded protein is CASSTLAGGDRETQYF.

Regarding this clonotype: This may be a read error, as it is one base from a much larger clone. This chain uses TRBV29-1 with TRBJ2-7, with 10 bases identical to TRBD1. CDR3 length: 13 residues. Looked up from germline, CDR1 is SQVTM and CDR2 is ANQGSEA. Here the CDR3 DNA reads TGCAGCGTTGACCGGACAGGGGGGGACGAGCATTACTTC. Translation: CSVDRTGGDEHYF.

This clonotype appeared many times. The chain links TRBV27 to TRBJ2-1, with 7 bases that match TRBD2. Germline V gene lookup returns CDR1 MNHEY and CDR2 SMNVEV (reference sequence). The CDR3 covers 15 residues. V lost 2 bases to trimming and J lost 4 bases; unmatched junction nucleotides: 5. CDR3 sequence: CASSLSPSGYNEQFF. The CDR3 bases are TGTGCCAGCAGTTTAAGTCCTAGCGGATACAATGAGCAGTTCTTC.

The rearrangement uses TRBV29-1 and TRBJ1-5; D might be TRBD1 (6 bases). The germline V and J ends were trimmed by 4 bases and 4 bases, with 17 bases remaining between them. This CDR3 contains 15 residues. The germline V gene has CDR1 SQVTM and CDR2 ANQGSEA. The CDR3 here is CSVATRGGTNQPQHF. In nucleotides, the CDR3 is TGCAGCGTTGCAACTCGGGGAGGGACAAATCAGCCCCAGCATTTT.

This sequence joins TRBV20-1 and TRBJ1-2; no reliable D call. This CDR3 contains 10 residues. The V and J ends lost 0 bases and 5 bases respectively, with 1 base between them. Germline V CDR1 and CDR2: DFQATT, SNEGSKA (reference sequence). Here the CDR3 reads CSARDYGYTF. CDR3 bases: TGCAGTGCTAGAGATTATGGCTACACCTTC.

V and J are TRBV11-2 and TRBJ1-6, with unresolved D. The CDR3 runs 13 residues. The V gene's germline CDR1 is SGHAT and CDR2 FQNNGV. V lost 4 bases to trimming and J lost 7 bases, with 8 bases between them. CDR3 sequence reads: CASSSGPNSPLHF. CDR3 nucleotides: TGTGCCAGCAGCTCGGGCCCCAATTCACCCCTCCACTTT.

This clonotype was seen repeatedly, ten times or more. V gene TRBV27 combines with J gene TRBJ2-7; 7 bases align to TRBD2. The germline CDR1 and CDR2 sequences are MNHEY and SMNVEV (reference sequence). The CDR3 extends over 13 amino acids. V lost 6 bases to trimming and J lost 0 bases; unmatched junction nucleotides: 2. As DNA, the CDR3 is TGTGCCAGCAGCCCGGGGGGCTCCTACGAGCAGTACTTC. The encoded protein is CASSPGGSYEQYF.

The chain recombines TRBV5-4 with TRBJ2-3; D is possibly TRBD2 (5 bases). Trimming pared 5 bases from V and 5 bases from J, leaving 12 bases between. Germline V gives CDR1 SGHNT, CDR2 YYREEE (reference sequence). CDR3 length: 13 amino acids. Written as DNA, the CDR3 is TGTGCCAGCAGTGGGCGGACTCGAGATACGCAGTATTTT. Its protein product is CASSGRTRDTQYF.

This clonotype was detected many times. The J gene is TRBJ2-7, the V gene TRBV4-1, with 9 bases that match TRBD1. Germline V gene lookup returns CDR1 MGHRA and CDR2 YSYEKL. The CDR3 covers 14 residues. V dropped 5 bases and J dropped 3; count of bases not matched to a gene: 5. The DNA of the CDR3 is TGCGCCAGCAGCGACAGGGGGAGAATCTACGAGCAGTACTTC. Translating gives CASSDRGRIYEQYF.

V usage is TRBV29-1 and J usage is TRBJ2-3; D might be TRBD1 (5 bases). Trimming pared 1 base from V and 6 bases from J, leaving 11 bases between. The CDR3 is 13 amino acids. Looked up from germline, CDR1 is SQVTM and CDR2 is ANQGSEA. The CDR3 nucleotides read TGCAGCGTTGAAGGGACAACTTTTGATACGCAGTATTTT. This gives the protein CSVEGTTFDTQYF.

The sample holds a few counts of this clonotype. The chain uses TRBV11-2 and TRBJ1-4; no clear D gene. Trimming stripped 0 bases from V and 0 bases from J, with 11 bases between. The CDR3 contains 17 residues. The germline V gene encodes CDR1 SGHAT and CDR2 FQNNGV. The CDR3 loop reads CASSLDLDPATNEKLFF. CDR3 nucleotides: TGTGCCAGCAGCTTAGATCTTGATCCTGCAACTAATGAAAAACTGTTTTTT. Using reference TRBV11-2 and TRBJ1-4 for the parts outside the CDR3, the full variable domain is EAGVAQSPRYKIIEKRQSVAFWCNPISGHATLYWYQQILGQGPKLLIQFQNNGVVDDSQLPKDRFSAERLKGVDSTLKIQPAKLEDSAVYLCASSLDLDPATNEKLFFGSGTQLSVL.

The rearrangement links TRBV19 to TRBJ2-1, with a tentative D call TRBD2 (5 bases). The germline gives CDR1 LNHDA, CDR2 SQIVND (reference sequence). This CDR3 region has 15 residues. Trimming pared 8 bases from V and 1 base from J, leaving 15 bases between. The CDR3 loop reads CASRTVLASYNEQFF. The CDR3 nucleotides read TGTGCCAGTCGAACCGTGCTAGCTTCCTACAATGAGCAGTTCTTC.

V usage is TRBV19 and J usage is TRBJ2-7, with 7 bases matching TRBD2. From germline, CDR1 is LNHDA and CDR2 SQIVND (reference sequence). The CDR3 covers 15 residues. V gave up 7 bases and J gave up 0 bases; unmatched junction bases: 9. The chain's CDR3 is CASKKLATDSYEQYF. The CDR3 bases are TGTGCCAGTAAGAAACTAGCGACCGACTCCTACGAGCAGTACTTC.

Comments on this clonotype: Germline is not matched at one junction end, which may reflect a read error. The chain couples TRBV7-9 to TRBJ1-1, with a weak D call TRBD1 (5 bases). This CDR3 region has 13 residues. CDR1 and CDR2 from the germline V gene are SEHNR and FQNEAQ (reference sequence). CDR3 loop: CASIREQNTEAFF. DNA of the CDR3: TGTGCCAGCATCAGGGAACAGAACACTGAAGCTTTCTTC. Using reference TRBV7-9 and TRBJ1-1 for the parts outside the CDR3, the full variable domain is DTGVSQNPRHKITKRGQNVTFRCDPISEHNRLYWYRQTLGQGPEFLTYFQNEAQLEKSRLLSDRFSAERPKGSFSTLEIQRTEQGDSAMYLCASIREQNTEAFFGQGTRLTVV.

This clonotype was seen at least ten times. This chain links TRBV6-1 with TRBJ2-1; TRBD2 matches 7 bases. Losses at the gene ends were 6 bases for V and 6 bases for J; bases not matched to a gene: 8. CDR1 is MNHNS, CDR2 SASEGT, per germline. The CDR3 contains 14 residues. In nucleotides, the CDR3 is TGTGCCAGCAGACCTACTAGCGCCCGCAATGAGCAGTTCTTC. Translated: CASRPTSARNEQFF.

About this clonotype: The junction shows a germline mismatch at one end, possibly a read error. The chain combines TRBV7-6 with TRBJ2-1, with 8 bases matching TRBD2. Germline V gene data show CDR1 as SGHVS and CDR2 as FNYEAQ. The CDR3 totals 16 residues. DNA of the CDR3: TGTGCTAGCAGCTTACGACCAGGGGACGGGAGGGAGACCCAGTTCTTC. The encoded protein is CASSLRPGDGRETQFF. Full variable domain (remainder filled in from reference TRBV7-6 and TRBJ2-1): GAGVSQSPRYKVTKRGQDVALRCDPISGHVSLYWYRQALGQGPEFLTYFNYEAQQDKSGLPNDRFSAERPEGSISTLTIQRTEQRDSAMYRCASSLRPGDGRETQFFGPGTRLTVL.

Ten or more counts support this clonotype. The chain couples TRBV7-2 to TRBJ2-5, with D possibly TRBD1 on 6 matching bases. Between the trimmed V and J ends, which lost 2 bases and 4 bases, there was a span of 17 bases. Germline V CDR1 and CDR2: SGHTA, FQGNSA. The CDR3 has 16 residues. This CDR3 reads CASSLTPPDSRETQYF. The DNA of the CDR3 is TGTGCCAGCAGCTTAACTCCCCCGGACAGCCGAGAGACCCAGTACTTC.